This T cell receptor beta chain appears in the sequencing data of a study of Graves' ophthalmopathy and Graves' hyperthyroidism. The germline CDR1 and CDR2 sequences are MNHNS and SASEGT. The ends were cut back, 6 bases at V and 4 bases at J, with 22 bases in the middle. CDR3 length: 18 residues. This clonotype was recorded many times. RNA transcripts served as template for amplifying TCR beta CDR3 sequences. HTBI primers were employed in first-round RT-PCR, then a second-round multiplex PCR followed. TCRdb fed the multiplex PCR reads into MiXCR, producing one record per CDR3 protein. The sample consists of about 390,000 distinct CDR3 sequences, approximately 15% of them appearing once.

This clonotype was sampled from a woman younger than 30 with stable Graves' hyperthyroidism. The chain recombines TRBV6-1 with TRBJ1-6; D uncertain. Sequencing was carried out using peripheral blood. CDR3 bases: TGTGCCAGCAGGGCCCGACCGCCAGCCGCAGGATATAATTCACCCCTCCACTTT. Its translation is CASRARPPAAGYNSPLHF.